The entry below describes one TCR beta chain. Method: immunoSEQ multiplex PCR; TCRdb's copy keeps in-frame clones and lacks some. In the table there are about 120,000 clones, approximately 88% of which are singletons. The data were obtained in a study of blood T cell repertoires in COVID-19. The V end lost 0 bases, the J end lost 11 bases, and 13 bases lay between the germline ends. The V gene's germline CDR1 is SGHNT and CDR2 YYREEE (reference sequence). The CDR3 is made up of 13 amino acids. V gene TRBV5-4 combines with J gene TRBJ2-3; perhaps TRBD2 as D (5 bases). This receptor was taken from a woman aged 70-85 years with acute or convalescent COVID-19. The sequencing sample was made of peripheral blood. DNA of the CDR3: TGTGCCAGCAGCTTGGGGGCTCGCCGGGGGCAGTATTTT. Residues: CASSLGARRGQYF.